A single sample gave rise to the 13 T cell receptor beta chains below, sequenced in a study of blood T cells in healthy people across ages. The use of a sample-barcoded 5' primer and a J-beta primer mix characterized a second PCR of roughly 6 to 11 cycles. One entry per CDR3 protein, called by TCRdb with MiXCR from the 5' RACE reads. The sample records fewer than 900,000 distinct CDR3 sequences, 45% to 50% being singletons. Specimen: blood. These receptors were taken from a woman in her sixties in good health.

The CDR3 is CASSLMGSVNNEQFF. In nucleotides, the CDR3 is TGTGCCAGCAGCTTAATGGGCTCCGTAAACAATGAGCAGTTCTTC. The V and J genes are TRBV7-3 and TRBJ2-1; D call uncertain. The CDR3 is 15 amino acids. The V end was cut by 1 base, the J end by 5 bases, with 12 bases between. CDR1 is SGHTA and CDR2 is FQGTGA in the germline V gene.

V is TRBV2 and J is TRBJ2-3; 14 bases align to TRBD2. CDR1 is SNHLY, CDR2 FYNNEI, per germline. CDR3 size: 16 residues. V trimming: 5 bases; J trimming: 5 bases; junction bases outside the gene matches: 6. The CDR3 sequence is CASSWTSGRMGDTQYF. CDR3 nucleotides: TGTGCCAGCAGTTGGACTAGCGGGAGGATGGGAGATACGCAGTATTTT.

The sample holds many counts of this clonotype. The junction departs from the called germline gene at one end, perhaps through a read error. This chain joins TRBV27 and TRBJ2-2, with D unresolved. Germline values: CDR1 MNHEY, CDR2 SMNVEV (reference sequence). The CDR3 consists of 14 residues. The DNA for the CDR3 is TGTGCCAGCAGCTCTAGTACGAAAACCGGGGAGCTGTTTTTT. It encodes CASSSSTKTGELFF.

This clonotype showed up just once. The chain is built from TRBV15 and TRBJ2-7; D perhaps matches TRBD1 (5 bases). The CDR3 is 16 amino acids. Trimming cost V 0 bases and J 1 base, with 13 bases left between them. The V gene's germline CDR1 is LNHNV and CDR2 YYDKDF (reference sequence). This CDR3 is CATSRDLVAGSYEQYF. CDR3 DNA sequence: TGTGCCACCAGCAGAGATCTCGTGGCAGGGTCCTACGAGCAGTACTTC.

V and J are TRBV9 and TRBJ2-1; 9 nucleotides align to TRBD2. J was trimmed by 2 bases and V by 3 bases; bases with no gene match: 6. The V gene's germline CDR1 is SGDLS and CDR2 YYNGEE. CDR3 length equals 16 residues. CDR3 protein: CASSAGGLAPYNEQFF. The DNA of the CDR3 is TGTGCCAGCAGCGCCGGGGGACTAGCCCCCTACAATGAGCAGTTCTTC. The whole variable domain, remainder taken from reference TRBV9 and TRBJ2-1, is DSGVTQTPKHLITATGQRVTLRCSPRSGDLSVYWYQQSLDQGLQFLIQYYNGEERAKGNILERFSAQQFPDLHSELNLSSLELGDSALYFCASSAGGLAPYNEQFFGPGTRLTVL.

This clonotype was detected only a few times. The chain uses TRBV7-2 and TRBJ1-6; D is possibly TRBD1 (6 bases). V lost 3 bases and J 15 bases, leaving 12 bases between the germline ends. CDR1 is SGHTA and CDR2 is FQGNSA in the germline V gene. The CDR3 is 12 residues long. The CDR3 sequence is CASSFAGQLLHF. The DNA for the CDR3 is TGTGCCAGCAGCTTCGCGGGACAACTCCTCCACTTT.

The chain combines TRBV6-2 or TRBV6-3 with TRBJ1-1; D might be TRBD1 (5 bases). Trimming stripped 8 bases from V and 1 base from J, with 11 bases between. The CDR3 contains 13 residues. Germline CDR1 and CDR2: MNHEY and SVGEGT. CDR3 region: CASVLGRNTEAFF. DNA for the CDR3: TGTGCCAGCGTACTGGGACGGAACACTGAAGCTTTCTTT.

The sample holds a few counts of this clonotype. CDR3 coding DNA: TGTGCCAGTCGGGACAGGGCCTACAATGAGCAGTTCTTC. Protein sequence: CASRDRAYNEQFF. This chain joins TRBV28 and TRBJ2-1, with 9 positions matching TRBD1. Trimming took 9 bases from V and 2 from J; bases not matched to a gene: 2. This CDR3 comprises 13 residues. CDR1 MDHEN and CDR2 SYDVKM come from the germline V gene.

The sample holds many counts of this clonotype. The chain is built from TRBV5-1 and TRBJ2-7; D may be TRBD1 (6 bases). The CDR3 covers 15 residues. Trimming removed 1 base from V and 2 bases from J, with 13 bases in between. From germline, CDR1 is SGHRS and CDR2 YFSETQ. CDR3 sequence reads: CASSLPTGRPYEQYF. The CDR3 bases are TGCGCCAGCAGCTTGCCGACAGGCCGACCCTACGAGCAGTACTTC.

V and J are TRBV2 and TRBJ1-6; no clear D. The CDR3 totals 16 residues. Germline V lookup: CDR1 SNHLY, CDR2 FYNNEI. V shed 3 bases and J shed 4 bases, with 13 bases lying between them. In DNA, the CDR3 is TGTGCCAGCAGTGATGGAGGGATCGGGTATAATTCACCCCTCCACTTT. It codes for CASSDGGIGYNSPLHF.

V and J are TRBV20-1 and TRBJ2-7; tentatively, D is TRBD1 (5 bases). Germline CDR1 reads DFQATT; CDR2 reads SNEGSKA (reference sequence). The CDR3 runs 15 residues. The germline V and J ends were trimmed by 0 bases and 5 bases, with 17 bases remaining between them. CDR3 bases: TGCAGTGCTAGAGACCGACAGAGGCTAACCGACGAGCAGTACTTC. Translating gives CSARDRQRLTDEQYF.

The chain uses TRBV20-1 and TRBJ1-4; tentative D call: TRBD1 (5 bases). Germline V gene lookup returns CDR1 DFQATT and CDR2 SNEGSKA (reference sequence). The CDR3 sequence is 16 residues long. V was clipped by 3 bases and J by 2 bases, with 16 bases between them. The CDR3 spells CSASWGKGLTNEKLFF. Written as DNA, the CDR3 is TGCAGTGCTAGTTGGGGCAAGGGGTTGACTAATGAAAAACTGTTTTTT.

The genes are TRBV20-1 and TRBJ2-1; tentatively, D is TRBD1 (6 bases). Germline assignment: CDR1 DFQATT and CDR2 SNEGSKA (reference sequence). The CDR3 is 12 residues long. The ends were cut back, 5 bases at V and 8 bases at J, with 13 bases in the middle. This CDR3 reads CSAAGQTDEQFF. The CDR3 nucleotides are TGCAGTGCTGCAGGACAGACGGATGAGCAGTTCTTC.